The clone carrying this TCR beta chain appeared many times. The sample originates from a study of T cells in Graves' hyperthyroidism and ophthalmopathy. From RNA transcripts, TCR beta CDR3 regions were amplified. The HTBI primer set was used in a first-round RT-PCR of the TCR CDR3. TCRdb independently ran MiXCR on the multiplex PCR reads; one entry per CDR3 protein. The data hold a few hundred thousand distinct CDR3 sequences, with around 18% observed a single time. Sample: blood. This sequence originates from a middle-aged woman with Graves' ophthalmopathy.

CDR3 in DNA: TGTGCCAGCAGCAAAACAGGGATCTACGAGCAGTACTTC. Its protein product is CASSKTGIYEQYF. The chain carries TRBV3-1 and TRBJ2-7; D is possibly TRBD1 (6 bases). The germline V gene encodes CDR1 LGHDT and CDR2 YNNKEL (reference sequence). This CDR3 is 13 amino acids long. Trimming pared 5 bases from V and 3 bases from J, leaving 11 bases between.